This paragraph reports one TCR beta chain. Its cognate antigen is unknown. The record originates from a study of cytomegalovirus exposure and HLA in healthy donors. The PCR employed 60 Vbeta primers together with 13 Jbeta primers. Sequencing was performed with immunoSEQ multiplex PCR; in TCRdb, only in-frame clones are kept and a portion is missing. The sample comprises more than 150,000 clones, around three quarters of which are singletons, and 0.65% rests with the top ten. Points from the study as a whole: There was a cluster of highly shared sequence variants that was likely a sequencing artifact. V segments that were indistinguishable, TRBV6-2 and TRBV6-3 among them, were omitted from analysis. A later analysis associated some 16,000 TCR beta sequences with HLA alleles at a 0.05 false discovery rate.

The donors, nominally healthy at sampling, likely had unrecorded immune exposures. Germline V gives CDR1 PRHDT, CDR2 FYEKMQ (reference sequence). The CDR3 has 15 residues. Trimming took 0 bases from V and 5 from J; bases not matched to a gene: 2. The sequence derives from a boy aged 5 to 17 in good health and CMV-seronegative. Sequenced: PBMCs. The V gene is TRBV13, the J gene TRBJ2-7; 12 bases are shared with TRBD1. The CDR3 coding sequence is TGTGCCAGCAGCTTAGGAGGGACAGGGGGCCACGAGCAGTACTTC. Translation gives CASSLGGTGGHEQYF.